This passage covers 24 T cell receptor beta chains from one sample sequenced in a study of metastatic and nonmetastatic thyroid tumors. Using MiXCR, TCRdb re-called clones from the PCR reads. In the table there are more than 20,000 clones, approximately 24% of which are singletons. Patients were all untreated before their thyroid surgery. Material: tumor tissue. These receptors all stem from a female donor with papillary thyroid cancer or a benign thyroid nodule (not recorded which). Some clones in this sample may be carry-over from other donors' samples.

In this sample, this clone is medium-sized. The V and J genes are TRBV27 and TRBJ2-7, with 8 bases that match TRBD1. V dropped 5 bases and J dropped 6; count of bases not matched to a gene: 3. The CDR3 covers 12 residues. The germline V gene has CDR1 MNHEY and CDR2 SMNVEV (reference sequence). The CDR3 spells CASSRQGSEQYF. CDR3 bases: TGTGCCAGCAGTCGACAGGGGAGCGAGCAGTACTTC.

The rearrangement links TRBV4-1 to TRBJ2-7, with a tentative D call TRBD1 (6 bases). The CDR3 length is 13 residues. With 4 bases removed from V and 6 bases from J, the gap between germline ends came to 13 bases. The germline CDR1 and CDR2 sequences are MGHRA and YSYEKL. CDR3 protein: CASSPSGDREQYF. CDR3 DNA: TGCGCCAGCAGCCCTTCAGGGGATCGCGAGCAGTACTTC.

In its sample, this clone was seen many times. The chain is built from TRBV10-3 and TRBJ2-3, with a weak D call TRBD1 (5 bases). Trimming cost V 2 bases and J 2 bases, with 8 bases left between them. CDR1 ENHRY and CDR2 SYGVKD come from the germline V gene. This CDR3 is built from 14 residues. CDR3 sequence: CAISEGRVTDTQYF. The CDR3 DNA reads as TGTGCCATCAGTGAGGGCAGGGTCACAGATACGCAGTATTTT.

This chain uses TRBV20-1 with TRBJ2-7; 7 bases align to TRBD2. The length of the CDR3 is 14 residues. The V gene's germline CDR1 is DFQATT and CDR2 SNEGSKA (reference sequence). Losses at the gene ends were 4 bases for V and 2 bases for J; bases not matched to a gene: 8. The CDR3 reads CSAMKLARTYEQYF. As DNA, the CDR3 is TGCAGTGCTATGAAACTAGCGCGCACCTACGAGCAGTACTTC.

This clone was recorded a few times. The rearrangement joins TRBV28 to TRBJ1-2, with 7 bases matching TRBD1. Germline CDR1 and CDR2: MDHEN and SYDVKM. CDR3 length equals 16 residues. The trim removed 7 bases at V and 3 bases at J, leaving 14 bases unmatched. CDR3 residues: CASNRDRVRFDYGYTF. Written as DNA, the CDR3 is TGTGCCAGCAACCGCGACAGGGTCCGATTCGACTATGGCTACACCTTC.

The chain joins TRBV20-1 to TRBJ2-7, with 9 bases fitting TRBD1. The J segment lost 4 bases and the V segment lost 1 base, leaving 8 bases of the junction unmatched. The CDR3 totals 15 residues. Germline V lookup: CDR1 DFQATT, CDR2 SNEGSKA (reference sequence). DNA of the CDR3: TGCAGTGCTAGAGGACACCGGGACAGGGTTTACGAGCAGTACTTC. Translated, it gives CSARGHRDRVYEQYF.

The CDR3 DNA reads TGCGCCAGCAGCGTGAGTACAGCGACCACTGAAGCTTTCTTT. Its protein is CASSVSTATTEAFF. The rearrangement uses TRBV5-1 and TRBJ1-1, with unresolved D. The CDR3 runs to 14 residues. V gave up 4 bases and J gave up 4 bases, with 14 bases separating them. The germline CDR1 and CDR2 sequences are SGHRS and YFSETQ. The complete variable domain, with remaining parts taken from reference TRBV5-1 and TRBJ1-1, reads KAGVTQTPRYLIKTRGQQVTLSCSPISGHRSVSWYQQTPGQGLQFLFEYFSETQRNKGNFPGRFSGRQFSNSRSEMNVSTLELGDSALYLCASSVSTATTEAFFGQGTRLTVV.

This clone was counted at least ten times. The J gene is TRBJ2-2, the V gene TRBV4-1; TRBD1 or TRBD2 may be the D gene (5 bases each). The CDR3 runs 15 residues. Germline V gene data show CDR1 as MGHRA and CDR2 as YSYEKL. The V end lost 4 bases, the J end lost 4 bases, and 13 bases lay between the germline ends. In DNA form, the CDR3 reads TGCGCCAGCAGCCTAGTCCTGAGGGGCACCGGGGAGCTGTTTTTT. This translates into CASSLVLRGTGELFF.

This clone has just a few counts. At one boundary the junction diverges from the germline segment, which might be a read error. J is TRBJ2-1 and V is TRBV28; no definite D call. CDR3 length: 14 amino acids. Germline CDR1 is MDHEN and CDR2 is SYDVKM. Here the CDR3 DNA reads TGTACCAGCGCCTCCACGACATCGTACAATGAGCAGTTCTTC. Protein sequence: CTSASTTSYNEQFF.

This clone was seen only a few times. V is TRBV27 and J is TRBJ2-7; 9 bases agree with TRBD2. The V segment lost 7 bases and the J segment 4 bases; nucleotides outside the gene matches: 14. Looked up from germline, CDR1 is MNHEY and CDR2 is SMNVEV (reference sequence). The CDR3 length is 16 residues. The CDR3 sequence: CASIFLAGGELYEQYF. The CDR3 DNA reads TGTGCCAGCATTTTTTTGGCGGGAGGGGAGCTTTACGAGCAGTACTTC.

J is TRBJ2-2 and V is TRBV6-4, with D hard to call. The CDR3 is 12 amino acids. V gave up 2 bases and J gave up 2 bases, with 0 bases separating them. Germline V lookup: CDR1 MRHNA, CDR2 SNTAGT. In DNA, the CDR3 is TGTGCCAGCAGTGACAACACCGGGGAGCTGTTTTTT. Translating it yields CASSDNTGELFF.

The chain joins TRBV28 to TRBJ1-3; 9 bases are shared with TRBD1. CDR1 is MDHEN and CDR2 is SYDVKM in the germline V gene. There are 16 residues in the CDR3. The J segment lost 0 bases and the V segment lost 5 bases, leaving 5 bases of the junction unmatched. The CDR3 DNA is TGTGCCAGCAGTGGCCGGGACAGGGCCTCTGGAAACACCATATATTTT. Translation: CASSGRDRASGNTIYF. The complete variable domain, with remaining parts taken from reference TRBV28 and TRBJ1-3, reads DVKVTQSSRYLVKRTGEKVFLECVQDMDHENMFWYRQDPGLGLRLIYFSYDVKMKEKGDIPEGYSVSREKKERFSLILESASTNQTSMYLCASSGRDRASGNTIYFGEGSWLTVV.

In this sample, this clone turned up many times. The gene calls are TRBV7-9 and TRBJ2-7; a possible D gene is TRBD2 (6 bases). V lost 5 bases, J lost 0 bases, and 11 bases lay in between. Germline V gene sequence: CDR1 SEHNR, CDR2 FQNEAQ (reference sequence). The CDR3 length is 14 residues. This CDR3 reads CASSVSGSSYEQYF. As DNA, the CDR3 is TGTGCCAGCAGCGTTTCCGGGAGCTCCTACGAGCAGTACTTC.

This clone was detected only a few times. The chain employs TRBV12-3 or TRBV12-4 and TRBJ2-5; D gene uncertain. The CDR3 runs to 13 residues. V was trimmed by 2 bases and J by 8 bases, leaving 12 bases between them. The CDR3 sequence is CASSLRCLDTQYF. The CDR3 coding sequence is TGTGCCAGCAGTTTAAGGTGTTTGGATACCCAGTACTTC.

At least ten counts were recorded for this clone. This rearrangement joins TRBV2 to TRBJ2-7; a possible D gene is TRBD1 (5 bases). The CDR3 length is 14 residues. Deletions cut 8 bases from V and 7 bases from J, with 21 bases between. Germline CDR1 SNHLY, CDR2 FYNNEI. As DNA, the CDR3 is TGTGCCAGCGGGGCAGATCTAACGACTCAGGAGCAGTACTTC. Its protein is CASGADLTTQEQYF. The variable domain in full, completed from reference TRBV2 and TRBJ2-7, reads EPEVTQTPSHQVTQMGQEVILRCVPISNHLYFYWYRQILGQKVEFLVSFYNNEISEKSEIFDDQFSVERPDGSNFTLKIRSTKLEDSAMYFCASGADLTTQEQYFGPGTRLTVT.

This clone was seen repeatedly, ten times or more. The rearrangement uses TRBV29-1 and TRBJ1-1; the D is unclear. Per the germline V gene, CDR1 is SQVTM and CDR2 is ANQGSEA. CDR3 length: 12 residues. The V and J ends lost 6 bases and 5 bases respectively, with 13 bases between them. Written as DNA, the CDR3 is TGCAGCGTAATGGACGCGGGGACTGAAGCTTTCTTT. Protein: CSVMDAGTEAFF.

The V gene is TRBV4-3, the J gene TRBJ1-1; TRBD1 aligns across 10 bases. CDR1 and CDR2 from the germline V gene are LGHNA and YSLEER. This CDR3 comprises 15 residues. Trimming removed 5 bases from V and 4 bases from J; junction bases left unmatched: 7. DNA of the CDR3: TGCGCCAGCAGCGTTGACAGGGGGCGGGGCACTGAAGCTTTCTTT. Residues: CASSVDRGRGTEAFF.

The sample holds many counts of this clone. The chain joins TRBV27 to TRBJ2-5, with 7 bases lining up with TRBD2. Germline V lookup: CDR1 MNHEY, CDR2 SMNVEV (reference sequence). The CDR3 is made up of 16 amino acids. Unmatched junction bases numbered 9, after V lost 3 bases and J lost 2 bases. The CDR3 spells CASSFTTSANQETQYF. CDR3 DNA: TGTGCCAGCAGTTTTACCACTAGCGCCAATCAAGAGACCCAGTACTTC.

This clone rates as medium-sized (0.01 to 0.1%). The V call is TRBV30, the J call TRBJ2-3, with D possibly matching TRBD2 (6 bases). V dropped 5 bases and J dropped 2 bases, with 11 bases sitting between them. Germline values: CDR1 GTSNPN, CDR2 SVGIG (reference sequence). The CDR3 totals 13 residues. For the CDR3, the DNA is TGTGCCTGGTCCGGGAGAGCCACAGATACGCAGTATTTT. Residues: CAWSGRATDTQYF. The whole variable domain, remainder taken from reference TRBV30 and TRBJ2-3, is SQTIHQWPATLVQPVGSPLSLECTVEGTSNPNLYWYRQAAGRGLQLLFYSVGIGQISSEVPQNLSASRPQDRQFILSSKKLLLSDSGFYLCAWSGRATDTQYFGPGTRLTVL.

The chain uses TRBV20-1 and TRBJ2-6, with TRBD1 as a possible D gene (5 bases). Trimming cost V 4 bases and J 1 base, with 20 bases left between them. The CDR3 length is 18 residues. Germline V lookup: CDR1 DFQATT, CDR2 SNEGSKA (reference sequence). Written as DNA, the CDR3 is TGCAGTGCTAAAAGAGGTAGCCTAAGGGGTTCTGGGGCCAACGTCCTGACTTTC. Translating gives CSAKRGSLRGSGANVLTF.

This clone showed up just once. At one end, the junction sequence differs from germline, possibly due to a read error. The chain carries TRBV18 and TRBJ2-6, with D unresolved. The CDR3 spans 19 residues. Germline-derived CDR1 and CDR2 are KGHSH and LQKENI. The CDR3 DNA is TGTGCCAGCTCACACCTTTTTCCGAGGACCCCCTCTGGGTCCAACGTCCTGACTTTC. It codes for CASSHLFPRTPSGSNVLTF.

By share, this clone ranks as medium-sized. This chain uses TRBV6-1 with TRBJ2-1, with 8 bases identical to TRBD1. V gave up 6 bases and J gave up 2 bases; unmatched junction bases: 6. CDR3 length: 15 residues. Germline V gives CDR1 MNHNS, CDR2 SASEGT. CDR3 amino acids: CASRPGQGTYNEQFF. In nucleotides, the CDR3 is TGTGCCAGCAGGCCCGGACAGGGTACCTACAATGAGCAGTTCTTC.

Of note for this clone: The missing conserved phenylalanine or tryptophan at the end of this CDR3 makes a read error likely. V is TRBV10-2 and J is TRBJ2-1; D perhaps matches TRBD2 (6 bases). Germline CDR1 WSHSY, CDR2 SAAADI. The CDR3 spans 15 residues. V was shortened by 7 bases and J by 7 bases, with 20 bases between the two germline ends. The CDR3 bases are TGCGCCAGCAACAAACTAGAGGGAGGTAGGAATGAGCAGTTCTTA. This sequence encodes CASNKLEGGRNEQFL.

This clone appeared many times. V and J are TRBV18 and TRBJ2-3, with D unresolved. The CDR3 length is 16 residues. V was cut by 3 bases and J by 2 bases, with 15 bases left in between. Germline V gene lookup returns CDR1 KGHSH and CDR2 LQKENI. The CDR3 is CASSPGRSQFTDTQYF. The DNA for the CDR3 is TGTGCCAGCTCACCTGGACGATCTCAGTTCACAGATACGCAGTATTTT. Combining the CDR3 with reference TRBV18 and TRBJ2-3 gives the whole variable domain NAGVMQNPRHLVRRRGQEARLRCSPMKGHSHVYWYRQLPEEGLKFMVYLQKENIIDESGMPKERFSAEFPKEGPSILRIQQVVRGDSAAYFCASSPGRSQFTDTQYFGPGTRLTVL.